This T cell receptor beta chain originates from a study of blood T cell repertoires in COVID-19 (dated by TCRdb to about 2020). For the study in its entirety: Samples from collaborators originated in the United States, Italy and Spain and spanned both the acute and convalescent phases of COVID-19. The prospective study material was composed of cDNA or gDNA derived from T cells, B-cell-depleted T cells, or PBMCs. Deeply sampled blood TCRbeta repertoires from subjects exposed to, actively infected with, or recovered from COVID-19 were included in the dataset. The repertoires were made available in a free public database intended to serve as a resource for research on the immune response to SARS-CoV-2. Samples came from the ongoing ImmuneRACE study (first 160 participants) plus 1,254 subjects from 6 global collaborators. The sample metadata nearly always contained a de-identified subject ID, COVID-19 status, age in years and sex. Where available, HLA class I and class II types were obtained from metadata supplied by the sample provider rather than from assay-based typing. Findings and caveats that apply to the study as a whole: The amount of clinical and demographic metadata varied by source and participant and was provided uncurated.

TCRbeta CDR3 regions were amplified from genomic DNA using the immunoSEQ Assay, a bias-controlled multiplex PCR. The paper's processing steps were these. The number of nucleated cells in each sample was estimated from the amplification of reference gene primers within the assay. Sequence reads were collapsed and filtered to measure the absolute abundance of every unique TCRbeta CDR3 rearrangement. Productive Simpson clonality was computed per sample as the square root of Simpson's diversity index over productive rearrangements. Entries here come from immuneACCESS through TCRdb and include only in-frame sequences with V and J called. Some clones fail to appear in such tables; in the studies checked, an unresolved V gene covers under half of the shortfall, and the cause of the remainder is unknown. The DNA was the basis for D and trimming; V, J and clone size are from that table. Within this sample are almost 300,000 clones, with roughly 91% of them counted one time only. Around 10% of the sample goes to the ten largest clones.

Trimmed from V: 4 bases; trimmed from J: 4 bases; junction bases lacking a gene match: 5. CDR1 and CDR2 (MGHRA, YSYEKL) derive from the germline V gene. The CDR3 has 17 amino acids, counting the end cysteine and phenylalanine. Here the CDR3 DNA is all that survives: 51 bases in frame from base 1. One collaborating source in Seattle enrolled patients during active infection and followed them longitudinally through the course of disease. Collaborating institutions collected whole blood in K2EDTA tubes following their own protocols. For TCRbeta analysis, collaborators shipped samples in one of three forms: frozen whole blood, isolated PBMCs, or DNA extracted from either of those sample types. Comments on this clone: Its antigen is unknown. Per-nucleotide qualities are absent, and no much larger clonotype sits a single base away.

The receptor comes from a young woman with COVID-19, enrolled during active disease. Sequencing input: peripheral blood. Here the chain combines TRBV4-1 and TRBJ2-1, and 15 bases in between align with TRBD2. The DNA reads TGCGCCAGCAGCCCCGGGACTAGCGGGGGGTCGTACAATGAGCAGTTCTTC. It specifies CASSPGTSGGSYNEQFF.